This T cell receptor beta chain was profiled in a study of T-cell memory formation after mild COVID-19 (dated by TCRdb to about 2021). Study-level background: TCR sequence clusters from the two donors were largely donor specific. T-cell clones expanding and contracting after mild COVID-19 in a couple of donors were tracked by longitudinal TCRalpha and TCRbeta repertoire sequencing. Two young, previously healthy adult volunteers, one female and one male, were included in the cohort.

The CDR3 goes from the cysteine to the phenylalanine over 14 residues. Only the CDR3 region is kept as DNA, spanning 42 bases read in frame from base 1. V lost 4 bases and J lost 5 bases, and the count of bases not matched to a germline gene is 6. The germline V gene specifies SGHRS as CDR1 and YFSETQ as CDR2. For sequencing, an Illumina NovaSeq 6000 was employed. cDNA libraries for TCRalpha and TCRbeta were prepared by 5'RACE using constant-segment primers, with sample barcodes and unique molecular identifiers added. RNA was extracted from every sample with Trizol reagent. Libraries were amplified in two PCR steps, with a second sample barcode and Illumina TruSeq adapters added in the second step. Sequencing of the libraries was done on an Illumina NovaSeq, producing 2 x 150 bp paired-end reads. Per the source publication's procedure: Reads were demultiplexed and collapsed into UMI-guided consensus sequences with migec v1.2.7. Using mixcr v2.1.11, UMI consensuses were aligned to TRA and TRB V and J templates and then assembled into clonotypes. Expanded or contracted clonotypes were those called significant by both edgeR and NoisET, with noise models trained on biological replicates. edgeR calls used a false discovery rate-adjusted p below 0.01 and a log2 fold-change threshold of 1. As an exploratory analysis of dynamics, max-normalized trajectories of the 1000 most abundant clonotypes were examined with PCA combined with hierarchical clustering. Each responding clone was given a CD4 or CD8 phenotype based on the CD4+ and CD8+ repertoires, which had been sequenced separately. TCRdb trimmed the raw reads at Q25, called clones with MiXCR and kept productive beta chains. Rows merge per CDR3 protein into single entries with the most common DNA and genes. The V and J calls follow TCRdb's processing rather than the paper's. The sample table contains 190,000 or so distinct CDR3 sequences; only one count was recorded for about a fifth of them. Jointly, the top ten make up 20% to 25% of the sample.

General findings and caveats noted by the study authors: SARS-CoV-2 specificity was not confirmed for the second-wave clones peaking on day 37. Clones that contracted from day 15 to 85 showed balanced CD4/CD8 phenotypes, whereas a second wave of clones that expanded from day 15 to 37 leaned towards CD4+. Contracting CD4+ clones turned up mainly in the CM and EM memory subsets, whereas EMRA was where CD8+ clones were enriched. Only a couple of mild cases were covered by the study, and larger cohorts that include severe cases with pre-infection samples were considered necessary. The detection of some responding clones in pre-infection memory suggests that pre-existing cross-reactive memory T cells joined the SARS-CoV-2 response.

A note on this clonotype: The target of this receptor is not known. No per-base quality is available; no much larger clone lies one base away.

Ficoll-Paque density gradient centrifugation was the method used to isolate PBMCs. Specimen: PBMCs or a T cell subset sorted from them (not recorded which). The clonotype was recovered from an adult woman who had mild COVID-19 (a few samples of this study predate the infection). The sample titles of this study are shuffled in the database, so cell type and time point are left out; the donor was told from shared clones. This chain joins TRBV5-1 to TRBJ2-1; 7 bases in the middle match TRBD2. Read as DNA, the sequence is TGCGCCAGCAGCCGGGCGGGGGAGCACAATGAGCAGTTCTTC. Its coded protein is CASSRAGEHNEQFF.